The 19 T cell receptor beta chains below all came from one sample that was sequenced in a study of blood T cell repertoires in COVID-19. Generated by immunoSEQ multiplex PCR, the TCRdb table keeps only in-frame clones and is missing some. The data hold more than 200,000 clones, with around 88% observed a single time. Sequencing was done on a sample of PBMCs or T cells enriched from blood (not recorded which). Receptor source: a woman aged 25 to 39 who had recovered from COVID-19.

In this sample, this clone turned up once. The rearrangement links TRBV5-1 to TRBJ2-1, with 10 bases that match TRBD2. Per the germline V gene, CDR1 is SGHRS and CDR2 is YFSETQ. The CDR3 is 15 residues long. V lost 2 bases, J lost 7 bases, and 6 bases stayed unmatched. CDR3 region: CASSFFPSGSNEQFF. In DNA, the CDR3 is TGCGCCAGCAGCTTTTTTCCTAGCGGGAGTAATGAGCAGTTCTTC.

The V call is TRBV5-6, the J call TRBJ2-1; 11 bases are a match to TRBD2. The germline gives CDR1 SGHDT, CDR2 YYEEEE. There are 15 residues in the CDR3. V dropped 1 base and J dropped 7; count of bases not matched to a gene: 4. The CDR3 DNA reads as TGTGCCAGCAGCTTGACTAGCGGGAGAGAGAATGAGCAGTTCTTC. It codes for CASSLTSGRENEQFF.

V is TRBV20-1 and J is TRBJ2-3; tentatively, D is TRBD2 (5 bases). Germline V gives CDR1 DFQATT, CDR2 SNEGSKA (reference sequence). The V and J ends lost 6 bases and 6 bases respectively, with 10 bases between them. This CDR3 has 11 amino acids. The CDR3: CSALVGDTQYF. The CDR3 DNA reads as TGCAGTGCACTAGTGGGGGATACGCAGTATTTT.

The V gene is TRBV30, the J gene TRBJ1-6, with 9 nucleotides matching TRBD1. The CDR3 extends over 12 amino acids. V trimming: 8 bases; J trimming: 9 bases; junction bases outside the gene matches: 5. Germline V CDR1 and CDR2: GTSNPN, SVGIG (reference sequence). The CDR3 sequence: CAGTGFGSPLHF. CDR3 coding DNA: TGTGCCGGGACAGGGTTTGGTTCACCCCTCCACTTT.

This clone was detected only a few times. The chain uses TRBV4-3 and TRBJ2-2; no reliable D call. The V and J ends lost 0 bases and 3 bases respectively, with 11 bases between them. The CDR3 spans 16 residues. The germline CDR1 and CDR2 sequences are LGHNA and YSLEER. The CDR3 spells CASSQEMTEHTGELFF. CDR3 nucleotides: TGCGCCAGCAGCCAAGAGATGACGGAGCACACCGGGGAGCTGTTTTTT.

The CDR3 is CASSVFSGGDNSPLHF. CDR3 sequence (DNA): TGTGCCAGCAGCGTCTTTAGCGGGGGAGACAATTCACCCCTCCACTTT. V gene TRBV9 combines with J gene TRBJ1-6, with D tentatively TRBD1 (5 bases). V was shortened by 2 bases and J by 7 bases, with 16 bases between the two germline ends. Germline CDR1 is SGDLS and CDR2 is YYNGEE. This CDR3 has 16 amino acids.

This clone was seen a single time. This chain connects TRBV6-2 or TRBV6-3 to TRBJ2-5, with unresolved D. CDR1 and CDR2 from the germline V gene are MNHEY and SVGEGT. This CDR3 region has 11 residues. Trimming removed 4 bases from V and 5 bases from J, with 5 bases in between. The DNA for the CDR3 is TGTGCCAGCAGTTCCGGGGAGACCCAGTACTTC. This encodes CASSSGETQYF.

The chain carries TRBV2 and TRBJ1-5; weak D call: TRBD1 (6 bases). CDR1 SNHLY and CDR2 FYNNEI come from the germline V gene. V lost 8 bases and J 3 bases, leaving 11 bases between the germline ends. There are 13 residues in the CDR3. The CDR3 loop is CASCRDTNQPQHF. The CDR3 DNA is TGTGCCAGCTGCCGGGACACCAATCAGCCCCAGCATTTT.

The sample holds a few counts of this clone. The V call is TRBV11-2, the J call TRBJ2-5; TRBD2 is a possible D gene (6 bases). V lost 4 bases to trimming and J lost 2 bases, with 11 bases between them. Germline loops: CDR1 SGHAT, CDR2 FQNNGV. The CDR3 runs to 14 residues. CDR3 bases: TGTGCCAGCAGCTCCCTGGGGGGACAAGAGACCCAGTACTTC. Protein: CASSSLGGQETQYF.

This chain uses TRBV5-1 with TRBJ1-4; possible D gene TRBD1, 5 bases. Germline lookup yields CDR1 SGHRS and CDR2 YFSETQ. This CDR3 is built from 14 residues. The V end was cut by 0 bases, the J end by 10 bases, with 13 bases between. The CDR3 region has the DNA TGCGCCAGCAGCTTGGCGCAGGGAGGTGGAAAACTGTTTTTT. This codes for CASSLAQGGGKLFF.

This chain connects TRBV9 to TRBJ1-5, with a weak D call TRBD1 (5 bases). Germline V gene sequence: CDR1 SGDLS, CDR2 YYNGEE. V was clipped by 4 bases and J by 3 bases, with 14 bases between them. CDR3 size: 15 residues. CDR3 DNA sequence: TGTGCCAGCAGCCTCTCGGACACCTTCAATCAGCCCCAGCATTTT. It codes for CASSLSDTFNQPQHF.

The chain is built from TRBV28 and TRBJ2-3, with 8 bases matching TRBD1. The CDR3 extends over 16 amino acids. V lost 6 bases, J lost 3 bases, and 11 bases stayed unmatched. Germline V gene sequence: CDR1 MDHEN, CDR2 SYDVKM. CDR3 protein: CASSFPGTGGTDTQYF. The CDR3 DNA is TGTGCCAGCAGCTTTCCAGGGACAGGCGGGACAGATACGCAGTATTTT.

This CDR3 reads CATSRDRNNEQFF. Written as DNA, the CDR3 is TGTGCCACCAGCAGGGACAGGAATAATGAGCAGTTCTTC. The rearrangement uses TRBV15 and TRBJ2-1, with 7 positions matching TRBD1. CDR1 is LNHNV, CDR2 YYDKDF, per germline (reference sequence). The V gene end was trimmed by 3 bases and the J gene end by 7 bases; junction bases not matched to a gene: 3. The CDR3 length is 13 residues.

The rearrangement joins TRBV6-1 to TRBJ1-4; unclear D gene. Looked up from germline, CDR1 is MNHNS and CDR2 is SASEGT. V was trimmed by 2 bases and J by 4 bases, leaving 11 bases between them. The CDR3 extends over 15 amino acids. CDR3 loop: CASSETRGSNEKLFF. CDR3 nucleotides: TGTGCCAGCAGTGAAACCCGGGGTAGTAATGAAAAACTGTTTTTT.

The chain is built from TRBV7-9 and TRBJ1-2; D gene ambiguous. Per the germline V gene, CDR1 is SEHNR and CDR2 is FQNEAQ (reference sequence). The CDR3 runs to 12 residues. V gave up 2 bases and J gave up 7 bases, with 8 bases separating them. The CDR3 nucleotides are TGTGCCAGCAGCTTAATGAGTATTGGCTACACCTTC. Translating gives CASSLMSIGYTF.

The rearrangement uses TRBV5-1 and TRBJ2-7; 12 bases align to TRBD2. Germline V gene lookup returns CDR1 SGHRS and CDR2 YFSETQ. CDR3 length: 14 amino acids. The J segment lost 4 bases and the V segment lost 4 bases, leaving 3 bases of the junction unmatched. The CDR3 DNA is TGCGCCAGCAGCCTGACTAGCGGGAGTTACGAGCAGTACTTC. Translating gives CASSLTSGSYEQYF.

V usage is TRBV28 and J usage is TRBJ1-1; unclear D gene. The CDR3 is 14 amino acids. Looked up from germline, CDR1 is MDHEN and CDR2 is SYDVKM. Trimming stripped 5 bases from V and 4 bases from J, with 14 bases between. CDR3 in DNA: TGTGCCAGCAGTCGACGGGGTTATAGCACTGAAGCTTTCTTT. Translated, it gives CASSRRGYSTEAFF.

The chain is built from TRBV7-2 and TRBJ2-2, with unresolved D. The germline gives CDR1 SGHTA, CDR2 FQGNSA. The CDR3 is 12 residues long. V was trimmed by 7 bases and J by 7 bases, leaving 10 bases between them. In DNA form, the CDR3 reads TGTGCCAGCACCGTCGCAGGCGGGGAGCTGTTTTTT. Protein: CASTVAGGELFF.

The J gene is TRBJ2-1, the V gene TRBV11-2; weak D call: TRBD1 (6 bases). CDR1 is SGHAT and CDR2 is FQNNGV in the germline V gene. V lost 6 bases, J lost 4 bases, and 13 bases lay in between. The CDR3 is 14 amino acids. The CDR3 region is CASRNTGFYNEQFF. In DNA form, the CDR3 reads TGTGCCAGCAGAAATACAGGGTTTTACAATGAGCAGTTCTTC.